This T cell receptor beta chain stems from a study of cytomegalovirus exposure and HLA in healthy donors. The PCR used 60 Vbeta and 13 Jbeta primers. Sequencing was performed with immunoSEQ multiplex PCR; in TCRdb, only in-frame clones are kept and a portion is missing. The sample has roughly 130,000 clones, around 70% seen once; the top ten hold approximately 7%. V shed 5 bases and J 4 bases; nucleotides not matched to a gene: 10. Germline V gene data show CDR1 as LNHDA and CDR2 as SQIVND (reference sequence). There are 15 residues in the CDR3. This sequence joins TRBV19 and TRBJ2-7, with 8 nucleotides matching TRBD1. Sequencing was done on a sample of PBMCs. This sequence originates from a man aged 35-49 years in good health and CMV-seropositive. CDR3 in DNA: TGTGCCAGTAGTTCCACCCTGGACAGGGCATACGAGCAGTACTTC. Protein: CASSSTLDRAYEQYF.